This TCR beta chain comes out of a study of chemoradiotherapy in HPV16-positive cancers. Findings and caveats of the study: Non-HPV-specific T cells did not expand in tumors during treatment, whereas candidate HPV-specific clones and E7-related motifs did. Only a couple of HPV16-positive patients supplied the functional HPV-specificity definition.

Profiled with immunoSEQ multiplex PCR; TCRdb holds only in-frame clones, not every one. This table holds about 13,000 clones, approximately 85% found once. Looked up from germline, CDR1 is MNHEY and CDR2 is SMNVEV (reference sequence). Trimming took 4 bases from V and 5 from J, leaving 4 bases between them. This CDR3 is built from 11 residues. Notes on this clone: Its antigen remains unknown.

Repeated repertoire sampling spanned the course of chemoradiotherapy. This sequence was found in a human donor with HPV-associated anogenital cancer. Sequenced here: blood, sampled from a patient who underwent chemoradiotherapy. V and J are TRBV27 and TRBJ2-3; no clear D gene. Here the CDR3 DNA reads TGTGCCAGCAGTTCCCTAGATACGCAGTATTTT. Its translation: CASSSLDTQYF.